One sample yielded the 8 T cell receptor beta chains listed below, sequenced in a study of T cells in narcolepsy. Libraries were prepared by immunoSEQ multiplex PCR; TCRdb keeps only in-frame clonotypes and omits some of them. The table shows around 30,000 clones, with about four fifths occurring only once. The sample taken for sequencing was CD45RA- memory CD4+ T cells from PBMCs. Source of these receptors: a human donor with narcolepsy.

V and J are TRBV5-1 and TRBJ2-7; TRBD1 matches 9 bases. V shed 5 bases, J shed 0 bases, and the junction held 12 bases outside the gene matches. Germline V gene data show CDR1 as SGHRS and CDR2 as YFSETQ. The CDR3 sequence is 17 residues long. This CDR3 reads CASSYYSLGQGSYEQYF. Written as DNA, the CDR3 is TGCGCCAGCAGTTACTACTCTCTGGGACAGGGCTCCTACGAGCAGTACTTC.

The chain joins TRBV6-6 to TRBJ2-5; either TRBD1 or TRBD2 may fit D (6 bases each). Trimming pared 5 bases from V and 1 base from J, leaving 17 bases between. Per the germline V gene, CDR1 is MNHNY and CDR2 is SVGAGI (reference sequence). The CDR3 length is 16 residues. In DNA form, the CDR3 reads TGTGCCAGCAGTCCCCCCGGGGGCAGGAGCCAAGAGACCCAGTACTTC. Encoded protein: CASSPPGGRSQETQYF.

The chain is built from TRBV10-3 and TRBJ2-5; TRBD2 agrees at 9 bases. V shed 6 bases and J 2 bases; nucleotides not matched to a gene: 7. From germline, CDR1 is ENHRY and CDR2 SYGVKD. CDR3 length: 15 amino acids. CDR3 bases: TGTGCCATCAGAGACGCTAGCGGGACTCAAGAGACCCAGTACTTC. It codes for CAIRDASGTQETQYF.

The chain carries TRBV6-1 and TRBJ1-2; the D gene is possibly TRBD1 (5 bases). Trimming removed 10 bases from V and 6 bases from J, with 18 bases in between. The CDR3 has 13 amino acids. CDR1 and CDR2 from the germline V gene are MNHNS and SASEGT. CDR3 protein: CAIQEGPGDGYTF. The CDR3 DNA sequence: TGTGCCATCCAAGAGGGGCCGGGGGATGGCTACACCTTC.

The chain links TRBV5-1 to TRBJ2-5; TRBD2 is a possible D gene (6 bases). The CDR3 contains 13 residues. CDR1 is SGHRS and CDR2 is YFSETQ in the germline V gene. V was shortened by 5 bases and J by 5 bases, with 13 bases between the two germline ends. This CDR3 is CASRRPEGETQYF. The CDR3 region has the DNA TGCGCCAGCAGGCGTCCGGAGGGGGAGACCCAGTACTTC.

The chain couples TRBV6-5 to TRBJ1-5; 7 nucleotides align to TRBD1. The CDR3 is 15 residues long. Germline V gene lookup returns CDR1 MNHEY and CDR2 SVGAGI. The V gene end was trimmed by 6 bases and the J gene end by 7 bases; junction bases not matched to a gene: 12. CDR3 DNA: TGTGCCAGCAGGCCCGCGGGCAGGGGGGGACAGCCCCAGCATTTT. It encodes CASRPAGRGGQPQHF.

A few counts support this clone. The CDR3 sequence: CASSYSQGVKEQYF. In DNA, the CDR3 is TGTGCCAGCAGTTACTCGCAGGGGGTGAAAGAGCAGTACTTC. The chain carries TRBV6-5 and TRBJ2-7, with 7 bases fitting TRBD1. CDR3 length: 14 residues. V dropped 0 bases and J dropped 7; count of bases not matched to a gene: 6. Germline loops: CDR1 MNHEY, CDR2 SVGAGI.

The rearrangement joins TRBV19 to TRBJ1-1, with 8 bases identical to TRBD1. The V gene's germline CDR1 is LNHDA and CDR2 SQIVND (reference sequence). V was clipped by 3 bases and J by 5 bases; unmatched bases: 11. The CDR3 loop spans 16 amino acids. The CDR3 spells CASSIALTGAATEAFF. The CDR3 nucleotides read TGTGCCAGTAGTATTGCATTGACAGGGGCGGCGACTGAAGCTTTCTTT.